This is a list of T cell receptor beta chains from one sample in a study of shared clonotypes between healthy human individuals. Measured with immunoSEQ multiplex PCR; TCRdb has only the in-frame clones, and not every one. The sample shows some 1,600,000 clones, under 99% of them seen only once. What was sequenced was naive CD4+ T cells sorted from blood. The receptors here all came from a man in his thirties or forties in good health. Each CDR3 is given with its conserved first and last residue. D genes are given only for firm matches. The size entry is marked missing in some rows and otherwise reads once, few, many or a size class.

size: .
length: 14
J: TRBJ1-5
D: .
V: TRBV18
CDR3: CASSPQGLNQPQHF
DNA: TGTGCCAGCTCACCACAGGGGCTCAATCAGCCCCAGCATTTT

size: .
length: 14
J: TRBJ2-3
D: .
V: TRBV18
CDR3: CASSPPGSTDTQYF
DNA: TGTGCCAGCTCACCACCCGGGTCCACAGATACGCAGTATTTT

size: .
length: 19
J: TRBJ2-5
D: TRBD1
V: TRBV7-7
CDR3: CASSCGGVGQGGREETQYF
DNA: TGTGCTAGCAGCTGTGGCGGTGTGGGACAGGGGGGTCGGGAAGAGACCCAGTACTTC

size: once
length: 16
J: TRBJ1-4
D: .
V: TRBV5-1
CDR3: CASSLGSPSTNEKLFF
DNA: TGCGCCAGCAGCTTGGGCAGTCCATCAACTAATGAAAAACTGTTTTTT

size: .
length: 13
J: TRBJ2-3
D: .
V: TRBV2
CDR3: CASRRGLRDTQYF
DNA: TGTGCCAGCAGGCGGGGTCTACGAGATACGCAGTATTTT

size: .
length: 13
J: TRBJ1-1
D: .
V: TRBV2
CDR3: CASSVGRGTEAFF
DNA: TGTGCCAGCAGTGTTGGTAGGGGCACTGAAGCTTTCTTT

size: .
length: 15
J: TRBJ2-7
D: TRBD2
V: TRBV5-1
CDR3: CASSLLAGTTYEQYF
DNA: TGCGCCAGCAGCTTACTAGCGGGGACAACCTACGAGCAGTACTTC

size: once
length: 14
J: TRBJ2-2
D: TRBD1
V: TRBV11-2
CDR3: CASSLGQGSGELFF
DNA: TGTGCCAGCAGCTTAGGACAGGGCTCCGGGGAGCTGTTTTTT

size: .
length: 16
J: TRBJ2-7
D: TRBD2
V: TRBV5-1
CDR3: CASTVGGNPLTLEQYF
DNA: TGCGCCAGCACCGTGGGAGGGAATCCACTTACGCTCGAGCAGTACTTC

size: .
length: 16
J: TRBJ2-5
D: TRBD1
V: TRBV14
CDR3: CASSQGDRGYQETQYF
DNA: TGTGCCAGCAGCCAAGGGGACAGGGGGTACCAAGAGACCCAGTACTTC

size: once
length: 15
J: TRBJ1-2
D: .
V: TRBV6-6
CDR3: CASSYSQWTVQADTF
DNA: TGTGCCAGCAGTTACTCGCAGTGGACCGTGCAAGCGGACACCTTC

size: .
length: 16
J: TRBJ1-3
D: TRBD1
V: TRBV7-2
CDR3: CASSLPQGVGGNTIYF
DNA: TGTGCCAGCAGTTTACCTCAGGGGGTTGGCGGAAACACCATATATTTT

size: .
length: 12
J: TRBJ1-1
D: TRBD1
V: TRBV2
CDR3: CASTGGWTEAFF
DNA: TGTGCCAGCACAGGGGGGTGGACTGAAGCTTTCTTT

size: once
length: 16
J: TRBJ2-7
D: .
V: TRBV7-8
CDR3: CASSLVLGEFNYEQYF
DNA: TGTGCCAGCAGCTTAGTGCTGGGGGAGTTCAACTACGAGCAGTACTTC

size: .
length: 17
J: TRBJ2-7
D: TRBD1
V: TRBV18
CDR3: CASSPLGQSTASTEQYF
DNA: TGTGCCAGCTCACCACTGGGACAGTCCACTGCCTCTACGGAGCAGTACTTC

size: .
length: 11
J: TRBJ2-1
D: .
V: TRBV29-1
CDR3: CSVDPSGEQFF
DNA: TGCAGCGTTGACCCCTCGGGTGAGCAGTTCTTC

size: .
length: 15
J: TRBJ1-5
D: .
V: TRBV2
CDR3: CASSEDQGLGQPQHF
DNA: TGTGCCAGCAGTGAAGACCAGGGTCTCGGTCAGCCCCAGCATTTT

size: .
length: 14
J: TRBJ1-1
D: .
V: TRBV18
CDR3: CASSPLGSNTEAFF
DNA: TGTGCCAGCTCACCCCTGGGTTCGAACACTGAAGCTTTCTTT

size: .
length: 17
J: TRBJ2-5
D: TRBD1
V: TRBV5-4
CDR3: CASSVPITGTDQETQYF
DNA: TGTGCCAGCAGCGTACCTATTACCGGGACAGACCAAGAGACCCAGTACTTC

size: .
length: 14
J: TRBJ2-5
D: .
V: TRBV19
CDR3: CASSTQGRVETQYF
DNA: TGTGCCAGTAGTACGCAGGGAAGGGTTGAGACCCAGTACTTC

size: .
length: 15
J: TRBJ2-7
D: .
V: TRBV6-6
CDR3: CASMGGNLSPYEQYF
DNA: TGTGCCAGCATGGGGGGCAATCTCTCTCCCTACGAGCAGTACTTC

size: .
length: 14
J: TRBJ1-5
D: TRBD1
V: TRBV5-5
CDR3: CASSAGQGFQPQHF
DNA: TGTGCCAGCAGCGCGGGACAGGGGTTCCAGCCCCAGCATTTT

size: once
length: 14
J: TRBJ1-1
D: .
V: TRBV6-1
CDR3: CASSDQVANTEAFF
DNA: TGTGCCAGCAGTGATCAGGTAGCGAACACTGAAGCTTTCTTT

size: .
length: 15
J: TRBJ2-1
D: TRBD2
V: TRBV28
CDR3: CASSLVGGSYNEQFF
DNA: TGTGCCAGCAGTTTAGTCGGGGGGTCCTACAATGAGCAGTTCTTC

size: .
length: 17
J: TRBJ2-5
D: TRBD2
V: TRBV7-9
CDR3: CASSLSVGAGLFETQYF
DNA: TGTGCCAGCAGCTTATCGGTAGGAGCGGGATTATTTGAGACCCAGTACTTC

size: .
length: 12
J: TRBJ2-5
D: .
V: TRBV28
CDR3: CASSLAERTQYF
DNA: TGTGCCAGCAGTTTGGCAGAAAGGACCCAGTACTTC

size: .
length: 15
J: TRBJ1-2
D: .
V: TRBV30
CDR3: CAWTRLTSPGYGYTF
DNA: TGTGCCTGGACCCGCCTGACAAGTCCAGGCTATGGCTACACCTTC

size: .
length: 16
J: TRBJ1-3
D: TRBD1
V: TRBV6-5
CDR3: CASSLDKWGQGNTIYF
DNA: TGTGCCAGCAGTTTGGACAAGTGGGGACAGGGCAACACCATATATTTT

size: .
length: 13
J: TRBJ2-7
D: TRBD2
V: TRBV28
CDR3: CASTYSGMYEQYF
DNA: TGTGCCAGCACCTATAGCGGGATGTACGAGCAGTACTTC

size: .
length: 16
J: TRBJ2-1
D: TRBD2
V: TRBV11-3
CDR3: CASSFGLAGGGDEQFF
DNA: TGTGCCAGCAGCTTCGGACTAGCGGGAGGGGGAGATGAGCAGTTCTTC

size: .
length: 15
J: TRBJ1-2
D: TRBD1
V: TRBV27
CDR3: CASSSRQGGNYGYTF
DNA: TGTGCCAGCAGTTCCCGACAGGGAGGTAACTATGGCTACACCTTC

size: .
length: 16
J: TRBJ2-7
D: TRBD2
V: TRBV4-3
CDR3: CASSPSSSGSFYEQYF
DNA: TGCGCCAGCAGCCCCAGTTCTAGCGGGAGTTTCTACGAGCAGTACTTC

size: .
length: 15
J: TRBJ2-7
D: .
V: TRBV2
CDR3: CASSDSRVGLGEQYF
DNA: TGTGCCAGCAGTGACTCTAGGGTGGGGCTAGGGGAGCAGTACTTC

size: .
length: 15
J: TRBJ1-2
D: TRBD1
V: TRBV6-4
CDR3: CASSAGPGQYYGYTF
DNA: TGTGCCAGCAGTGCCGGACCGGGACAGTACTATGGCTACACCTTC

size: .
length: 12
J: TRBJ1-5
D: .
V: TRBV10-3
CDR3: CAIKAGGQPQHF
DNA: TGTGCCATCAAGGCGGGAGGGCAGCCCCAGCATTTT

size: .
length: 15
J: TRBJ1-1
D: .
V: TRBV6-1
CDR3: CASSAPGTRNTEAFF
DNA: TGTGCCAGCAGTGCCCCGGGAACACGAAACACTGAAGCTTTCTTT

size: .
length: 17
J: TRBJ2-3
D: .
V: TRBV14
CDR3: CASSQEGVLAGTDTQYF
DNA: TGTGCCAGCAGCCAAGAAGGGGTCCTAGCCGGCACAGATACGCAGTATTTT

size: .
length: 11
J: TRBJ2-3
D: .
V: TRBV30
CDR3: CAWSLSDTQYF
DNA: TGTGCCTGGAGTCTTTCAGATACGCAGTATTTT

size: .
length: 13
J: TRBJ2-1
D: .
V: TRBV19
CDR3: CASSRQLGNEQFF
DNA: TGTGCCAGTTCAAGACAGTTGGGGAATGAGCAGTTCTTC

size: .
length: 13
J: TRBJ2-5
D: .
V: TRBV11-3
CDR3: CASSSTGKETQYF
DNA: TGTGCCAGCAGCTCCACAGGGAAAGAGACCCAGTACTTC

size: .
length: 15
J: TRBJ2-1
D: TRBD2
V: TRBV4-1
CDR3: CASSQDVLAGSEQFF
DNA: TGCGCCAGCAGCCAAGATGTACTAGCGGGATCTGAGCAGTTCTTC

size: .
length: 13
J: TRBJ2-1
D: .
V: TRBV7-3
CDR3: CASSLAGQNEQFF
DNA: TGTGCCAGCAGCTTAGCGGGCCAGAATGAGCAGTTCTTC

size: .
length: 15
J: TRBJ1-2
D: TRBD1
V: TRBV19
CDR3: CASSIDRGTDYGYTF
DNA: TGTGCCAGTAGTATAGATCGAGGGACAGACTATGGCTACACCTTC

size: .
length: 15
J: TRBJ2-2
D: TRBD1
V: TRBV2
CDR3: CASSAQGAGTGELFF
DNA: TGTGCCAGCAGCGCACAGGGGGCTGGGACCGGGGAGCTGTTTTTT

size: .
length: 12
J: TRBJ2-3
D: .
V: TRBV5-1
CDR3: CASSYFTDTQYF
DNA: TGCGCCAGCAGTTATTTCACAGATACGCAGTATTTT

size: .
length: 18
J: TRBJ2-1
D: TRBD2
V: TRBV27
CDR3: CASSLIWLTGGSYNEQFF
DNA: TGTGCCAGCAGTTTGATATGGTTAACGGGAGGGTCCTACAATGAGCAGTTCTTC

size: .
length: 13
J: TRBJ1-2
D: .
V: TRBV6-4
CDR3: CASTRDIRVGYTF
DNA: TGTGCCAGCACTCGGGACATCCGAGTTGGCTACACCTTC